This passage covers 29 T cell receptor beta chains from one sample sequenced in a study of OX40 agonist ivuxolimab in advanced cancers. Libraries were prepared by immunoSEQ multiplex PCR; TCRdb keeps only in-frame clonotypes and omits some of them. In the table there are 77,000 or so clones, about 92% of which are singletons. Sequenced here: CD4+ or CD8+ T cells sorted from blood, sampled in a trial of the OX40 agonist ivuxolimab. All receptors derive from an adult with an advanced solid tumor such as melanoma, head and neck, liver or kidney cancer.

This clone was seen a single time. The V and J genes are TRBV2 and TRBJ2-7, with D hard to call. This CDR3 spans 12 amino acids. The germline gives CDR1 SNHLY, CDR2 FYNNEI. Trimming took off 5 bases at V and 4 bases at J, with 9 bases between the two ends. In DNA form, the CDR3 reads TGTGCCAGCAGTCCCGACCGATACGAGCAGTACTTC. This translates into CASSPDRYEQYF.

The rearrangement links TRBV2 to TRBJ2-7, with TRBD1 matching 8 bases. CDR3 size: 14 residues. V trimming: 7 bases; J trimming: 2 bases; junction bases outside the gene matches: 7. Germline V lookup: CDR1 SNHLY, CDR2 FYNNEI. CDR3 sequence: CASTRTGSAYEQYF. CDR3 DNA sequence: TGTGCCAGCACCCGGACAGGGAGTGCCTACGAGCAGTACTTC.

The V and J genes are TRBV6-5 and TRBJ1-3; 9 nucleotides match TRBD1. This CDR3 is 14 amino acids long. Germline V gene data show CDR1 as MNHEY and CDR2 as SVGAGI. The trim removed 5 bases at V and 4 bases at J, leaving 3 bases unmatched. The CDR3 sequence is CASSRTGEGNTIYF. The CDR3 DNA reads TGTGCCAGCAGTCGGACAGGGGAGGGAAACACCATATATTTT.

The rearrangement uses TRBV25-1 and TRBJ2-7; 8 bases fit TRBD2. V lost 0 bases, J lost 5 bases, and 9 bases stayed unmatched. This CDR3 is 16 amino acids long. CDR1 is MGHDK, CDR2 SYGVNS, per germline. CDR3 amino acids: CASSEYGLAGSHEQYF. Written as DNA, the CDR3 is TGTGCCAGCAGTGAATATGGTTTAGCGGGGTCCCACGAGCAGTACTTC.

The chain links TRBV5-6 to TRBJ2-1; no clear D gene. The germline V gene encodes CDR1 SGHDT and CDR2 YYEEEE. Between the trimmed V and J ends, which lost 4 bases and 2 bases, there was a span of 13 bases. The CDR3 loop spans 15 amino acids. The CDR3 bases are TGTGCCAGCAGCCCGACGGTGTCTACCTACAATGAGCAGTTCTTC. This translates into CASSPTVSTYNEQFF.

The V call is TRBV28, the J call TRBJ1-5; D not resolved. CDR1 is MDHEN and CDR2 is SYDVKM in the germline V gene. The CDR3 contains 15 residues. V dropped 3 bases and J dropped 2 bases, with 11 bases sitting between them. Here the CDR3 reads CASSFGNWGNQPQHF. The CDR3 coding sequence is TGTGCCAGCAGTTTTGGGAATTGGGGCAATCAGCCCCAGCATTTT. The full variable domain, with the rest looked up from reference TRBV28 and TRBJ1-5, is DVKVTQSSRYLVKRTGEKVFLECVQDMDHENMFWYRQDPGLGLRLIYFSYDVKMKEKGDIPEGYSVSREKKERFSLILESASTNQTSMYLCASSFGNWGNQPQHFGDGTRLSIL.

The sample holds a few counts of this clone. The chain links TRBV6-5 to TRBJ1-1, with a tentative D call TRBD1 (6 bases). This CDR3 contains 15 residues. The V and J ends lost 0 bases and 8 bases respectively, with 16 bases between them. Germline CDR1 MNHEY, CDR2 SVGAGI. This chain's CDR3 is CASSYSILQGFEAFF. The CDR3, as DNA: TGTGCCAGCAGTTACTCGATTTTACAGGGCTTCGAAGCTTTCTTT.

The rearrangement links TRBV7-2 to TRBJ2-3; perhaps TRBD2 as D (6 bases). With 5 bases removed from V and 9 bases from J, the gap between germline ends came to 18 bases. The CDR3 is 14 amino acids. Germline CDR1 and CDR2: SGHTA and FQGNSA. The CDR3 sequence: CASSHGGRAGTQYF. CDR3 DNA: TGTGCCAGCAGCCACGGGGGTAGGGCCGGCACGCAGTATTTT.

The chain joins TRBV5-6 to TRBJ1-2, with unresolved D. The CDR3 is 14 amino acids. The germline V and J ends were trimmed by 1 base and 2 bases, with 9 bases remaining between them. The germline CDR1 and CDR2 sequences are SGHDT and YYEEEE. DNA for the CDR3: TGTGCCAGCAGCTTGTTCCAGGCCAACTATGGCTACACCTTC. Residues: CASSLFQANYGYTF.

J is TRBJ1-2 and V is TRBV6-1, with D perhaps matching TRBD1 (5 bases). This CDR3 has 14 amino acids. Germline assignment: CDR1 MNHNS and CDR2 SASEGT. V was pared by 4 bases and J by 8 bases, with 17 bases between. CDR3 amino acids: CASSGETVLRGYTF. CDR3 coding DNA: TGTGCCAGCAGTGGAGAGACAGTCCTTAGGGGCTACACCTTC.

J is TRBJ1-4 and V is TRBV7-2; 7 bases agree with TRBD1. CDR1 and CDR2 (germline): SGHTA, FQGNSA. The V segment lost 5 bases and the J segment 8 bases; nucleotides outside the gene matches: 8. The CDR3 is 14 amino acids. Here the CDR3 DNA reads TGTGCCAGCAGCCTAGGGGGCGCTGGGGAAAAACTGTTTTTT. This sequence encodes CASSLGGAGEKLFF.

V gene TRBV18 combines with J gene TRBJ2-3; tentatively, D is TRBD2 (5 bases). Germline CDR1 is KGHSH and CDR2 is LQKENI. CDR3 size: 13 residues. Trimming removed 2 bases at V and 4 bases at J, with 7 bases between. CDR3 bases: TGTGCCAGCTCACCAGAGGGCCCAGATACGCAGTATTTT. Residues: CASSPEGPDTQYF.

The V and J genes are TRBV7-9 and TRBJ1-4, with D maybe TRBD1 (5 bases). V shed 3 bases and J shed 4 bases, with 9 bases lying between them. CDR3 length: 14 amino acids. The germline V gene has CDR1 SEHNR and CDR2 FQNEAQ (reference sequence). CDR3 protein: CASSLGLGNEKLFF. For the CDR3, the DNA is TGTGCCAGCAGCTTGGGGCTGGGTAATGAAAAACTGTTTTTT.

The CDR3: CASGRGSYGYTF. The CDR3 DNA reads TGTGCCAGCGGGAGAGGGTCCTATGGCTACACCTTC. The chain combines TRBV28 with TRBJ1-2; D is unresolved. In germline, CDR1 is MDHEN, CDR2 SYDVKM. The length of the CDR3 is 12 residues. Trimming shortened V by 8 bases and J by 4 bases, and 11 bases separated the two germline ends.

This sequence joins TRBV5-5 and TRBJ1-1; possible D gene TRBD1, 5 bases. V gave up 4 bases and J gave up 1 base, with 14 bases separating them. The CDR3 extends over 15 amino acids. Per the germline V gene, CDR1 is SGHKS and CDR2 is YYEKEE (reference sequence). CDR3 nucleotide sequence: TGTGCCAGCAGCAAAACGGGACCGGCGAACACTGAAGCTTTCTTT. This encodes CASSKTGPANTEAFF.

J is TRBJ2-7 and V is TRBV5-6, with TRBD2 matching over 13 bases. Losses at the gene ends were 4 bases for V and 5 bases for J; bases not matched to a gene: 6. CDR1 and CDR2 from the germline V gene are SGHDT and YYEEEE. The CDR3 consists of 15 residues. Here the CDR3 DNA reads TGTGCCAGCAGCCGACTAGCGGGAGGTGGCGACGAGCAGTACTTC. This gives the protein CASSRLAGGGDEQYF.

This rearrangement joins TRBV6-5 to TRBJ1-1; D is unresolved. The CDR3 covers 14 residues. Trimming removed 6 bases from V and 4 bases from J, with 15 bases in between. Germline-derived CDR1 and CDR2 are MNHEY and SVGAGI. The CDR3 bases are TGTGCCAGCAGATCCCAGAGATCCGCCACTGAAGCTTTCTTT. It codes for CASRSQRSATEAFF.

The V and J genes are TRBV7-2 and TRBJ1-1; no clear D. The CDR3 sequence is 14 residues long. The V end was cut by 1 base, the J end by 12 bases, with 18 bases between. Germline V CDR1 and CDR2: SGHTA, FQGNSA. CDR3 residues: CASSLDLLGRETFF. In DNA, the CDR3 is TGTGCCAGCAGCTTAGATCTGCTAGGGAGGGAAACTTTCTTT.

The chain has TRBV19 and TRBJ1-1; D is possibly TRBD1 (6 bases). Trimming left V 2 bases short and J 1 base short, with 8 bases between. Germline CDR1 LNHDA, CDR2 SQIVND (reference sequence). The CDR3 length is 14 residues. CDR3 bases: TGTGCCAGTAGTATAAGGACAGAGAACACTGAAGCTTTCTTT. This gives the protein CASSIRTENTEAFF.

The chain carries TRBV7-2 and TRBJ1-1, with D hard to call. V dropped 5 bases and J dropped 4 bases, with 14 bases sitting between them. There are 14 residues in the CDR3. The V gene's germline CDR1 is SGHTA and CDR2 FQGNSA. The CDR3, as DNA: TGTGCCAGCAGCCAACGGGCGGGGAGCACTGAAGCTTTCTTT. Its protein is CASSQRAGSTEAFF. The entire variable domain, with the rest obtained from reference TRBV7-2 and TRBJ1-1, is as follows: GAGVSQSPSNKVTEKGKDVELRCDPISGHTALYWYRQSLGQGLEFLIYFQGNSAPDKSGLPSDRFSAERTGGSVSTLTIQRTQQEDSAVYLCASSQRAGSTEAFFGQGTRLTVV.

This clone was recorded only once. The CDR3 reads CASSLVPGGSGLYEQYF. DNA for the CDR3: TGTGCCAGCAGCCTTGTACCAGGGGGTTCCGGTCTCTACGAGCAGTACTTC. The V gene is TRBV9, the J gene TRBJ2-7; TRBD1 matches 7 bases. Trimming cost V 4 bases and J 3 bases; bases outside gene matches: 16. The V gene's germline CDR1 is SGDLS and CDR2 YYNGEE. CDR3 length: 17 amino acids.

The chain uses TRBV28 and TRBJ1-1; D unresolved. V was shortened by 3 bases and J by 4 bases, with 9 bases between the two germline ends. Germline V gene sequence: CDR1 MDHEN, CDR2 SYDVKM. This CDR3 comprises 13 residues. The DNA of the CDR3 is TGTGCCAGCAGTTTCGGGAGGAGCACTGAAGCTTTCTTT. Residues: CASSFGRSTEAFF.

The chain employs TRBV18 and TRBJ1-5; D unclear. Germline assignment: CDR1 KGHSH and CDR2 LQKENI. CDR3 length: 14 residues. V was trimmed by 2 bases and J by 3 bases, leaving 8 bases between them. The CDR3 sequence: CASSPTGHNQPQHF. The CDR3 nucleotides are TGTGCCAGCTCACCAACCGGGCACAATCAGCCCCAGCATTTT.

In DNA, the CDR3 is TGTGCCAGCAGTCCAGGGACGGTGAACACTGAAGCTTTCTTT. Amino acids: CASSPGTVNTEAFF. The chain has TRBV28 and TRBJ1-1; maybe TRBD1 (5 bases). V shed 5 bases and J shed 0 bases, with 10 bases lying between them. The germline gives CDR1 MDHEN, CDR2 SYDVKM. The CDR3 is 14 residues long.

The chain employs TRBV19 and TRBJ1-1, with D possibly TRBD1 on 6 matching bases. The CDR3 totals 14 residues. Germline V gene sequence: CDR1 LNHDA, CDR2 SQIVND (reference sequence). The V end was cut by 6 bases, the J end by 1 base, with 12 bases between. This CDR3 reads CASRIQGPNTEAFF. The CDR3, as DNA: TGTGCCAGTAGGATACAGGGCCCGAACACTGAAGCTTTCTTT.

The gene calls are TRBV5-1 and TRBJ1-4; tentatively, D is TRBD1 (6 bases). The ends were cut back, 4 bases at V and 5 bases at J, with 15 bases in the middle. Germline CDR1 reads SGHRS; CDR2 reads YFSETQ. The CDR3 is made up of 15 amino acids. Here the CDR3 DNA reads TGCGCCAGCAGCATTCAGGGGAGGGGAAATGAAAAACTGTTTTTT. Residues: CASSIQGRGNEKLFF.

This clone has a single count. This chain uses TRBV5-4 with TRBJ2-3; 9 bases are a match to TRBD1. V was clipped by 0 bases and J by 9 bases; unmatched bases: 5. This CDR3 has 14 residues. Germline V gene data show CDR1 as SGHNT and CDR2 as YYREEE (reference sequence). As DNA, the CDR3 is TGTGCCAGCAGCTTGGTTACAGGGACAGGGACGCAGTATTTT. Its protein product is CASSLVTGTGTQYF.

This chain joins TRBV7-2 and TRBJ1-1; D is ambiguous. V lost 4 bases and J 3 bases, leaving 12 bases between the germline ends. CDR1 is SGHTA, CDR2 FQGNSA, per germline. The CDR3 is made up of 14 amino acids. In nucleotides, the CDR3 is TGTGCCAGCAGCTACACTTACGGGGACACTGAAGCTTTCTTT. Its protein product is CASSYTYGDTEAFF.

The rearrangement joins TRBV28 to TRBJ2-5; 10 nucleotides line up with TRBD1. Germline loops: CDR1 MDHEN, CDR2 SYDVKM. This CDR3 has 16 amino acids. The junction had 9 bases not matched to a gene; V was cut back by 7 bases and J by 1 base. In DNA form, the CDR3 reads TGTGCCAGCATAGGCGCGGACAGGGGGAGCCAAGAGACCCAGTACTTC. Its protein product is CASIGADRGSQETQYF. Filled out from reference TRBV28 and TRBJ2-5, the complete variable domain reads DVKVTQSSRYLVKRTGEKVFLECVQDMDHENMFWYRQDPGLGLRLIYFSYDVKMKEKGDIPEGYSVSREKKERFSLILESASTNQTSMYLCASIGADRGSQETQYFGPGTRLLVL.